These 5 T cell receptor beta chains came from one sample sequenced in a study of response to subunit inactivated influenza vaccine. In TCRdb, the RT-PCR reads were re-called with MiXCR into one record per CDR3 protein. Among some 600,000 distinct CDR3 sequences, around 13% were seen once, and the ten largest hold roughly 7.2%. Sample: PBMCs from blood, taken 14 to 15 days before vaccination. The origin of the receptors is a man aged 45-65 years who received an inactivated influenza vaccine.

This clonotype was detected ten times or more. In DNA, the CDR3 is TGTGCCAGCAGTCGCAGCGGGATCGAGCAGTACTTC. Protein: CASSRSGIEQYF. The J gene is TRBJ2-7, the V gene TRBV12-3 or TRBV12-4; 7 bases fit TRBD2. This CDR3 is built from 12 residues. The V and J ends lost 5 bases and 6 bases, in that order; junction bases with no gene match: 4.

This clonotype was counted a few times. The rearrangement uses TRBV20-1 and TRBJ2-7, with D perhaps TRBD1 (6 bases). Deletions cut 4 bases from V and 6 bases from J, with 16 bases between. CDR3 length: 13 residues. The germline V gene encodes CDR1 DFQATT and CDR2 SNEGSKA (reference sequence). In nucleotides, the CDR3 is TGCAGTGCTACTAAGGGGGAGTTCGTCGAGCAGTACTTC. This sequence encodes CSATKGEFVEQYF.

This clonotype was recorded a few times. The chain couples TRBV20-1 to TRBJ2-3; TRBD2 agrees at 9 bases. CDR1 and CDR2 from the germline V gene are DFQATT and SNEGSKA (reference sequence). CDR3 length equals 12 residues. CDR3 DNA: TGCAGCGGGCGGGAGGGCCCCGATACGCAGTATTTT. Translated: CSGREGPDTQYF.

This clonotype came up many times. The chain joins TRBV10-3 to TRBJ2-2; D unclear. The CDR3 has 12 amino acids. Between the trimmed V and J ends, which lost 8 bases and 7 bases, there was a span of 11 bases. The germline V gene encodes CDR1 ENHRY and CDR2 SYGVKD. The CDR3 DNA is TGTGCCATCTCCTCGGACCGCGGGGAGCTGTTTTTT. Translation: CAISSDRGELFF.

This clonotype has a handful of counts. This CDR3 reads CASSETSGRGYNEQFF. The CDR3 DNA sequence: TGTGCCAGCAGCGAGACTAGCGGGAGAGGTTACAATGAGCAGTTCTTC. The chain has TRBV6-2 or TRBV6-3 and TRBJ2-1; 12 bases are shared with TRBD2. V was pared by 6 bases and J by 4 bases, with 7 bases of the junction left unmatched. Germline values: CDR1 MNHEY, CDR2 SVGEGT. The CDR3 extends over 16 amino acids.